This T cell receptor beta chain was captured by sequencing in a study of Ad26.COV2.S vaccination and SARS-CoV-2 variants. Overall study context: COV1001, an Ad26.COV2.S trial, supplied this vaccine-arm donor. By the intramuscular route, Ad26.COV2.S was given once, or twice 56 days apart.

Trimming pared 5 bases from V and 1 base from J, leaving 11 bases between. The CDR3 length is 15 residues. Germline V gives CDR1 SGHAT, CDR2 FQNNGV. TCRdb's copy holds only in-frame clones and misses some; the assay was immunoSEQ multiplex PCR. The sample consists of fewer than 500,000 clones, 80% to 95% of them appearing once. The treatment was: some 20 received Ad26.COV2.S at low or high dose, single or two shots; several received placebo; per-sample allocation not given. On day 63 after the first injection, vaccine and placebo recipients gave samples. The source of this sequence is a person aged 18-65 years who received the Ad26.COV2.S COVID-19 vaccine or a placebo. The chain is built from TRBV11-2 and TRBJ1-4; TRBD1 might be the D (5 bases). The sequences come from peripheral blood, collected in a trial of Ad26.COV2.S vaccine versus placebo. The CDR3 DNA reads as TGTGCCAGCAGCCCAGGTGGGGGAACTAATGAAAAACTGTTTTTT. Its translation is CASSPGGGTNEKLFF.